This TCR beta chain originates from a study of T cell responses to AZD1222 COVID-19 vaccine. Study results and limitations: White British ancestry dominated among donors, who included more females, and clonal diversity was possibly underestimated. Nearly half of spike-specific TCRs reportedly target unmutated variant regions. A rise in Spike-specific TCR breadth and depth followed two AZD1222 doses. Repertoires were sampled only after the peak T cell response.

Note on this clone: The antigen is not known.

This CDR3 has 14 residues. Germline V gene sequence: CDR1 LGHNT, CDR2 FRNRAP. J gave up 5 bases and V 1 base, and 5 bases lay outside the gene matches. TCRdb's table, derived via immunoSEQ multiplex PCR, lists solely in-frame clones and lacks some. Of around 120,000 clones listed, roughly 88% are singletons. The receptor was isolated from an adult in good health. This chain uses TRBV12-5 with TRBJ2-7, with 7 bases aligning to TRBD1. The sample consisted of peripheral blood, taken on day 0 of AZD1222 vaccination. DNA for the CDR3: TGTGCTAGTGGTTTGGAATCAGACAGGGACGAGCAGTACTTC. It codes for CASGLESDRDEQYF.